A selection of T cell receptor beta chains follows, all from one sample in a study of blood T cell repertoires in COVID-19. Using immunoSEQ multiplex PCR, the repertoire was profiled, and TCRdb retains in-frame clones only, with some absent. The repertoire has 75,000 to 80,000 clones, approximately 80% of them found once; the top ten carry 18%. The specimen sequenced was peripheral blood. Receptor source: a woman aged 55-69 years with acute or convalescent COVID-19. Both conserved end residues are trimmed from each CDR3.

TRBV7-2 ASSPLISDTGELF
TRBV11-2 ASSFSSYEQY
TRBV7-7 ASSLSAGGNTGELF
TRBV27 ASSQLATTYNEQF
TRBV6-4 ASSDGAADTQY
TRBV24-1 ATSREDEQF
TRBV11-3 ASSQGFSGNTIY
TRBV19 ASTQTAYSNQPQH
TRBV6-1 ASSETGIYEQY
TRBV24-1 ATSDTGGDTEAF
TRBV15 ATSRDNQGTGYT
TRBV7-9 ASSMGQHTEAF
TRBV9 ASSALQGAGEGYT
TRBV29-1 SETKTGGNEQF
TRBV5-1 ASSLYGQPNTEAF
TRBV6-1 ASSVATSATNEKLF
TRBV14 ASSRDRNTEAF
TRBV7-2 ASSWGQGEYNEQF
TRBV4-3 ASSQFRLARETQY
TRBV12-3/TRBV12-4 ASTLLGANVLT
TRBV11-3 ASSVEGQGYEQF
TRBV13 ASRDSGTDTQY
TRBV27 ASSLGRGRGLNTEAF
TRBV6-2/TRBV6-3 ASSYRTAFYEQY
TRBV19 ASSIRGAGGLPDTQY
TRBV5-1 ASSLDRAGTEAF
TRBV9 ASSPSGSSGNTIY